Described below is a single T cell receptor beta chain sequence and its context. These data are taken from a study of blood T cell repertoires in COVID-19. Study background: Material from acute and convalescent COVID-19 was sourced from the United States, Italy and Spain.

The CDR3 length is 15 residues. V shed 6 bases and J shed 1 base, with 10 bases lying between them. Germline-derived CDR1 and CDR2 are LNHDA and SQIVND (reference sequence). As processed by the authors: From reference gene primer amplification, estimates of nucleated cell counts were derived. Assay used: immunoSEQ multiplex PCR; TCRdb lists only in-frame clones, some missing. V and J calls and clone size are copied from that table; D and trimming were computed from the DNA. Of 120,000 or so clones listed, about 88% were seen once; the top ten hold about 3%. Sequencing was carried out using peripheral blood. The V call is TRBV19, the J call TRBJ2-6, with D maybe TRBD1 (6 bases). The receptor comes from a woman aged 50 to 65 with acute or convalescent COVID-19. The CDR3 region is CASSPDSSGANVLTF. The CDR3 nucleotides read TGTGCCAGTAGCCCGGACAGTTCTGGGGCCAACGTCCTGACTTTC.